This T cell receptor (beta chain) was sequenced for a study of patients and donors after allogeneic stem cell transplantation. The CDR3 is 13 residues long. Germline CDR1 and CDR2: SGDLS and YYNGEE. V dropped 2 bases and J dropped 8; count of bases not matched to a gene: 4. This clonotype came up many times. TCRdb fed the RT-PCR reads into MiXCR, producing one record per CDR3 protein. The sample holds about 150,000 distinct CDR3 sequences, about 24% seen once. Input material: blood, either unsorted or a sorted T cell fraction (not recorded which). This chain joins TRBV9 and TRBJ1-2, with 9 bases identical to TRBD1. The receptor's source is a human donor who was either an allogeneic HSCT recipient or a stem cell or donor lymphocyte infusion donor (not recorded which). It is not recorded whose cells these are; they may come from a transplant donor. CDR3 amino acids: CASSVGTGNGYTF. The DNA for the CDR3 is TGTGCCAGCAGCGTGGGGACAGGGAACGGCTACACCTTC.